The 19 T cell receptor beta chains presented below share a single source sample, sequenced in a study of shared clonotypes between healthy human individuals. The data were produced by immunoSEQ multiplex PCR, yet TCRdb's version contains in-frame clones alone and is incomplete. The sample records 2 million to 3 million clones, more than 85% being singletons. What was sequenced was naive CD4+ T cells from PBMCs. Subset meaning: CD45RA+ positively selected. These receptor sequences come from a man aged 18 to 30 in good health. Some clones in this sample may be carry-over from other donors' samples.

Regarding this clone: Other DNA sequences of this sample code for an identical CDR3. The chain employs TRBV7-3 and TRBJ2-3, with D possibly being TRBD2 (7 bases). CDR1 is SGHTA, CDR2 FQGTGA, per germline. The CDR3 runs 14 residues. V lost 4 bases to trimming and J lost 3 bases, with 11 bases between them. CDR3 bases: TGTGCCAGCAGCTCCGGGGGGCGGACAGATACGCAGTATTTT. Protein sequence: CASSSGGRTDTQYF.

V and J are TRBV2 and TRBJ2-7, with TRBD2 as a possible D gene (5 bases). The CDR3 is made up of 11 amino acids. Germline CDR1 SNHLY, CDR2 FYNNEI. V was pared by 6 bases and J by 2 bases, with 5 bases between. CDR3 amino acids: CASRTTYEQYF. The CDR3, as DNA: TGTGCCAGCAGGACTACCTACGAGCAGTACTTC.

The chain uses TRBV5-4 and TRBJ2-7, with 13 bases identical to TRBD2. The CDR3 is 15 amino acids. The trim removed 5 bases at V and 6 bases at J, leaving 8 bases unmatched. Germline V gives CDR1 SGHNT, CDR2 YYREEE (reference sequence). The CDR3 DNA reads as TGTGCCAGCAGGGCGGGGACTAGCGGGAATGGCGAGCAGTACTTC. As protein: CASRAGTSGNGEQYF.

The chain recombines TRBV5-1 with TRBJ2-7; 12 bases agree with TRBD2. From germline, CDR1 is SGHRS and CDR2 YFSETQ. Germline trimming cut 0 bases from V and 2 bases from J; bases unmatched to any gene: 6. CDR3 length equals 17 residues. CDR3 sequence (DNA): TGCGCCAGCAGCTTGGGGACTAGCGGGACGGATCCCTACGAGCAGTACTTC. It encodes CASSLGTSGTDPYEQYF.

The V call is TRBV27, the J call TRBJ1-5; D possibly corresponds to TRBD1 (6 bases). The germline V gene has CDR1 MNHEY and CDR2 SMNVEV (reference sequence). The length of the CDR3 is 15 residues. V lost 6 bases to trimming and J lost 5 bases, with 17 bases between them. The CDR3 nucleotides read TGTGCCAGCAGGGGCGGGGGGGGCACTTATCAGCCCCAGCATTTT. Translation gives CASRGGGGTYQPQHF.

The chain is built from TRBV5-4 and TRBJ2-7, with 11 nucleotides matching TRBD2. V was pared by 3 bases and J by 5 bases, with 10 bases of the junction left unmatched. The germline V gene encodes CDR1 SGHNT and CDR2 YYREEE (reference sequence). The CDR3 length is 16 residues. The CDR3 DNA sequence: TGTGCCAGCAGCTCGCTCATAGCGGGAGGGCCCCACGAGCAGTACTTC. This gives the protein CASSSLIAGGPHEQYF.

The V call is TRBV2, the J call TRBJ1-1; D is uncertain. V was cut by 11 bases and J by 4 bases, with 17 bases left in between. CDR3 length: 13 residues. The germline V gene encodes CDR1 SNHLY and CDR2 FYNNEI. The CDR3 spells CAPTRRRGTEAFF. CDR3 nucleotides: TGTGCCCCTACGCGGCGACGGGGCACTGAAGCTTTCTTT.

This clone was seen only once. The rearrangement links TRBV2 to TRBJ2-7, with 9 bases fitting TRBD1. Per germline, CDR1 SNHLY and CDR2 FYNNEI. V was clipped by 11 bases and J by 6 bases; unmatched bases: 11. CDR3 length equals 13 residues. The CDR3 sequence is CARARDRASEQYF. The CDR3 DNA sequence: TGTGCCCGCGCTCGGGACAGGGCTTCCGAGCAGTACTTC.

The chain uses TRBV5-6 and TRBJ2-1; 10 nucleotides align to TRBD2. Trimming cost V 2 bases and J 7 bases; bases outside gene matches: 15. The CDR3 is made up of 18 amino acids. In germline, CDR1 is SGHDT, CDR2 YYEEEE. The CDR3 sequence: CASSFTNSGRRPINEQFF. Here the CDR3 DNA reads TGTGCCAGCAGCTTTACAAATAGCGGGAGGCGGCCTATAAATGAGCAGTTCTTC.

To note about this clone: This sample also contains other DNA sequences that code for the same CDR3. This chain connects TRBV19 to TRBJ1-5, with D hard to call. The CDR3 spans 14 residues. Germline V gene lookup returns CDR1 LNHDA and CDR2 SQIVND (reference sequence). Trimming removed 2 bases at V and 1 base at J, with 6 bases between. The CDR3 loop is CASSISRSNQPQHF. The CDR3 nucleotides are TGTGCCAGTAGTATATCCAGGAGCAATCAGCCCCAGCATTTT.

The chain has TRBV29-1 and TRBJ2-3; 14 bases are a match to TRBD2. The ends lost 4 bases at V and 3 bases at J; junction bases unmatched: 9. Germline V lookup: CDR1 SQVTM, CDR2 ANQGSEA. The CDR3 runs to 17 residues. The CDR3 reads CSVVAWRLAGGTDTQYF. CDR3 in DNA: TGCAGCGTTGTAGCATGGAGACTAGCGGGAGGGACAGATACGCAGTATTTT.

This clone was counted a few times. The chain links TRBV25-1 to TRBJ1-1, with D possibly being TRBD1 (5 bases). Germline assignment: CDR1 MGHDK and CDR2 SYGVNS. V was pared by 4 bases and J by 5 bases, with 11 bases between. The CDR3 consists of 13 residues. CDR3 region: CASSVSGGTEAFF. The CDR3 DNA sequence: TGTGCCAGCAGTGTTTCCGGGGGAACTGAAGCTTTCTTT.

This chain links TRBV6-5 with TRBJ2-2; D is possibly TRBD1 (5 bases). Deletions cut 7 bases from V and 4 bases from J, with 13 bases between. The CDR3 contains 14 residues. Per germline, CDR1 MNHEY and CDR2 SVGAGI. CDR3 sequence: CASTVSRGTGELFF. The CDR3 bases are TGTGCCAGCACCGTCTCTAGGGGCACCGGGGAGCTGTTTTTT.

J is TRBJ2-1 and V is TRBV7-2; 12 nucleotides match TRBD2. This CDR3 has 15 residues. V lost 5 bases to trimming and J lost 7 bases; unmatched junction nucleotides: 6. The V gene's germline CDR1 is SGHTA and CDR2 FQGNSA. This CDR3 reads CASSTLAGGGNEQFF. The CDR3 nucleotides are TGTGCCAGCAGCACACTAGCGGGAGGCGGGAATGAGCAGTTCTTC. Using reference TRBV7-2 and TRBJ2-1 for the parts outside the CDR3, the full variable domain is GAGVSQSPSNKVTEKGKDVELRCDPISGHTALYWYRQSLGQGLEFLIYFQGNSAPDKSGLPSDRFSAERTGGSVSTLTIQRTQQEDSAVYLCASSTLAGGGNEQFFGPGTRLTVL.

V usage is TRBV2 and J usage is TRBJ2-3, with 8 bases identical to TRBD2. The CDR3 extends over 15 amino acids. The germline gives CDR1 SNHLY, CDR2 FYNNEI. V shed 9 bases and J 4 bases; nucleotides not matched to a gene: 12. This CDR3 is CASLLASGSPDTQYF. Here the CDR3 DNA reads TGTGCCAGTCTCCTGGCCAGCGGGAGCCCAGATACGCAGTATTTT.

In the case of this clone: One end of the junction varies from germline; a read error may be responsible. The chain links TRBV18 to TRBJ2-1; TRBD1 aligns across 11 bases. CDR1 is KGHSH and CDR2 is LQKENI in the germline V gene. This CDR3 contains 11 residues. The CDR3 protein is CASSPGQGGVF. CDR3 bases: TGTGCCAGCTCACCGGGACAGGGGGGAGTCTTC.

The genes are TRBV19 and TRBJ1-2, with D maybe TRBD1 (5 bases). The V and J ends lost 6 bases and 8 bases respectively, with 25 bases between them. CDR1 is LNHDA and CDR2 is SQIVND in the germline V gene (reference sequence). The CDR3 is 16 residues long. The CDR3 reads CASSIRGPRGSLGYTF. In nucleotides, the CDR3 is TGTGCCAGTAGCATCCGGGGCCCGAGGGGTTCTCTCGGCTACACCTTC.

The rearrangement joins TRBV7-2 to TRBJ1-3; D ambiguous. CDR3 length: 16 residues. Germline V CDR1 and CDR2: SGHTA, FQGNSA. V gave up 2 bases and J gave up 0 bases, with 11 bases separating them. The CDR3 sequence: CASSLFEGNSGNTIYF. The CDR3 region has the DNA TGTGCCAGCAGCTTATTTGAGGGTAACTCTGGAAACACCATATATTTT. The variable domain in full, with the rest retrieved from reference TRBV7-2 and TRBJ1-3, is GAGVSQSPSNKVTEKGKDVELRCDPISGHTALYWYRQSLGQGLEFLIYFQGNSAPDKSGLPSDRFSAERTGGSVSTLTIQRTQQEDSAVYLCASSLFEGNSGNTIYFGEGSWLTVV.

This chain's CDR3 is CASSFGPLSNQPQHF. The CDR3 nucleotides read TGTGCCAGCAGCTTTGGGCCCCTTAGCAATCAGCCCCAGCATTTT. The chain recombines TRBV5-6 with TRBJ1-5; D uncertain. With 2 bases removed from V and 0 bases from J, the gap between germline ends came to 9 bases. The CDR3 length is 15 residues. Germline CDR1 reads SGHDT; CDR2 reads YYEEEE.